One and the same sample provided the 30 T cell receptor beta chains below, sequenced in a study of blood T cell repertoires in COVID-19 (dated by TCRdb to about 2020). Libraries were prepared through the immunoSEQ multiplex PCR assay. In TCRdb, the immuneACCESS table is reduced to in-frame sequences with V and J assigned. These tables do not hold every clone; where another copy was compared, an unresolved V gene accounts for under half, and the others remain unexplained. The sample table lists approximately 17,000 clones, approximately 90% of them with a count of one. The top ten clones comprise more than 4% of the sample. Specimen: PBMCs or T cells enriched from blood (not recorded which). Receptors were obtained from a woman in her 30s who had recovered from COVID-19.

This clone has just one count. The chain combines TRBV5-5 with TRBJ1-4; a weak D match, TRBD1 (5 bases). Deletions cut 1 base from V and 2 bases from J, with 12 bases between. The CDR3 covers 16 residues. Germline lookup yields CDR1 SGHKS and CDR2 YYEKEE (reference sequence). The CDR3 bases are TGTGCCAGCAGCTTGTTTCTTGGGGCCACTAATGAAAAACTGTTTTTT. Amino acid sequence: CASSLFLGATNEKLFF.

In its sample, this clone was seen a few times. In DNA, the CDR3 is TGTGCCCGGTCGGGGGGAGGGGTGAGAGAGACCCAGTACTTC. Translating gives CARSGGGVRETQYF. The V call is TRBV30, the J call TRBJ2-5; 7 bases agree with TRBD2. Germline CDR1 GTSNPN, CDR2 SVGIG (reference sequence). The CDR3 consists of 14 residues. The V segment lost 8 bases and the J segment 4 bases; nucleotides outside the gene matches: 13.

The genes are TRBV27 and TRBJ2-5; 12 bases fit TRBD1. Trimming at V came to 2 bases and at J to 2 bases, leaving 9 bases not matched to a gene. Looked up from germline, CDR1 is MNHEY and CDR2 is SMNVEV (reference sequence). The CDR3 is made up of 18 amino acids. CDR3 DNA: TGTGCCAGCAGTTTAGGGGGACAGGGGGCAATCGGGCAAGAGACCCAGTACTTC. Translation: CASSLGGQGAIGQETQYF.

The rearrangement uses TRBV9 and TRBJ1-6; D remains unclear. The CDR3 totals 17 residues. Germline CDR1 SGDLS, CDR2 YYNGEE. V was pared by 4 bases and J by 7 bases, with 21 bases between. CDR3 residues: CASSRSSSLIPNSPLHF. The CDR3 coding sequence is TGTGCCAGCAGCCGTAGTAGCAGTCTTATTCCCAATTCACCCCTCCACTTT.

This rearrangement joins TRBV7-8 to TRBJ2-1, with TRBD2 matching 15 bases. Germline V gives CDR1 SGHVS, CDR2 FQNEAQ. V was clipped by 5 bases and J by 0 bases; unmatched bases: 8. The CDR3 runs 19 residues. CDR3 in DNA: TGTGCCAGCAGCCGAGGACTAGCGGGGGGGACACACTCCTACAATGAGCAGTTCTTC. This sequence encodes CASSRGLAGGTHSYNEQFF. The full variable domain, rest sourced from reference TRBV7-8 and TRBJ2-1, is GAGVSQSPRYKVAKRGQDVALRCDPISGHVSLFWYQQALGQGPEFLTYFQNEAQLDKSGLPSDRFFAERPEGSVSTLKIQRTQQEDSAVYLCASSRGLAGGTHSYNEQFFGPGTRLTVL.

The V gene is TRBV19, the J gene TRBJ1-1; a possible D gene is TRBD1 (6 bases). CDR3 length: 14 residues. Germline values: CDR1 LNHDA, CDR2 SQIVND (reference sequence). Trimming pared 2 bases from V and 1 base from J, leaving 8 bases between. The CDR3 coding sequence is TGTGCCAGTAGTATAAGGACAGAGAACACTGAAGCTTTCTTT. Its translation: CASSIRTENTEAFF.

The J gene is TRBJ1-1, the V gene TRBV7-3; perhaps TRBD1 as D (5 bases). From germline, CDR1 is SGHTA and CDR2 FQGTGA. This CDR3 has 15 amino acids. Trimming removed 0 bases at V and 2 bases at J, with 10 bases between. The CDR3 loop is CASSLTGGVNTEAFF. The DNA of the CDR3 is TGTGCCAGCAGCTTAACGGGAGGGGTTAACACTGAAGCTTTCTTT.

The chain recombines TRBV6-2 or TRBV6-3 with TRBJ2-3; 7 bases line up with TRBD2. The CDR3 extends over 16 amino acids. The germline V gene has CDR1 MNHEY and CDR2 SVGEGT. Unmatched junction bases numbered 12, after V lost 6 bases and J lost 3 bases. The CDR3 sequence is CASSRPLTSKTDTQYF. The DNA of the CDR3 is TGTGCCAGCAGCCGCCCTTTGACTAGCAAGACAGATACGCAGTATTTT.

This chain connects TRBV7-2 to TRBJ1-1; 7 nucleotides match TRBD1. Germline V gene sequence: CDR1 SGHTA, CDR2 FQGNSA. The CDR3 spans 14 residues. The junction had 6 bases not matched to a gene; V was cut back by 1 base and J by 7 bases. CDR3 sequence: CASSLGGGVGEAFF. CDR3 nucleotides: TGTGCCAGCAGCTTAGGAGGGGGCGTAGGTGAAGCTTTCTTT.

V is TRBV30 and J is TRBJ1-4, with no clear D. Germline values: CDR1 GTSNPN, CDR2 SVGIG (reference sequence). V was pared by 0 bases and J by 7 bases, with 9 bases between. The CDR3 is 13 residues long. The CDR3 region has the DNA TGTGCCTGGAGTGTGATAGGAGGTGAAAAACTGTTTTTT. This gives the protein CAWSVIGGEKLFF.

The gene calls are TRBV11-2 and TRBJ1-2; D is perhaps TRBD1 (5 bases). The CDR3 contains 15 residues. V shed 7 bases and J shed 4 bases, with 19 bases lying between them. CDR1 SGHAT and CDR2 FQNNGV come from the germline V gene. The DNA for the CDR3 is TGTGCCAGCACATGGGTAGGCAGGGAGGTCTATGGCTACACCTTC. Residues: CASTWVGREVYGYTF.

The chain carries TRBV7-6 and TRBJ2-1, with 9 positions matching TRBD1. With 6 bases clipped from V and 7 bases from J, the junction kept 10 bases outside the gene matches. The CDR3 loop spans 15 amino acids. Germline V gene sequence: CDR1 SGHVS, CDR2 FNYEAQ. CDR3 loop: CASSLDRTGDNEQFF. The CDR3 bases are TGTGCCAGCAGTTTGGATAGGACAGGGGATAATGAGCAGTTCTTC.

CDR3 DNA: TGTGCCAGTAGTACCATAGGAGGGGAAGAGACCCAGTACTTC. Encoded protein: CASSTIGGEETQYF. The rearrangement joins TRBV19 to TRBJ2-5; a weak D match, TRBD2 (6 bases). Between the trimmed V and J ends, which lost 4 bases and 3 bases, there was a span of 12 bases. Germline CDR1 is LNHDA and CDR2 is SQIVND (reference sequence). CDR3 size: 14 residues.

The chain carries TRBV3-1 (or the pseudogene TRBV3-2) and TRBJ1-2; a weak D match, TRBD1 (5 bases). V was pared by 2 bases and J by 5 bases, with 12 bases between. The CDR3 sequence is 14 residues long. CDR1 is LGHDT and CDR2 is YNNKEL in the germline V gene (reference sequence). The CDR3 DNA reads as TGTGCCAGCAGCCAACCCAGGGTCGGGTATGGCTACACCTTC. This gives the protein CASSQPRVGYGYTF.

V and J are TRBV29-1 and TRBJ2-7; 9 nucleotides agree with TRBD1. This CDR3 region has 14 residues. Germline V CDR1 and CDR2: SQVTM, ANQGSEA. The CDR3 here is CGALGQGSSYEQYF. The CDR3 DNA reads TGCGGCGCCCTCGGACAGGGGAGCTCCTACGAGCAGTACTTC.

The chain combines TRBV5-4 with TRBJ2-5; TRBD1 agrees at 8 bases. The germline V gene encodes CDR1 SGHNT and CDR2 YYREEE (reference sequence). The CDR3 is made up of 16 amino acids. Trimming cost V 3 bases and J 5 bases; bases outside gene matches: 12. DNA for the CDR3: TGTGCCAGCAGCTCCCTAGGGGACAGGTCAAGGGAGACCCAGTACTTC. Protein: CASSSLGDRSRETQYF.

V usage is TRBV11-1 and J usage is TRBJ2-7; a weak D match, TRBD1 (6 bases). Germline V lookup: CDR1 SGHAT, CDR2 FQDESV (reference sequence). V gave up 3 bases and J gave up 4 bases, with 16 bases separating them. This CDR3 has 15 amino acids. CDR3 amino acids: CASSFNGQGRYEQYF. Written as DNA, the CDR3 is TGTGCCAGCAGCTTCAATGGGCAGGGGAGATACGAGCAGTACTTC.

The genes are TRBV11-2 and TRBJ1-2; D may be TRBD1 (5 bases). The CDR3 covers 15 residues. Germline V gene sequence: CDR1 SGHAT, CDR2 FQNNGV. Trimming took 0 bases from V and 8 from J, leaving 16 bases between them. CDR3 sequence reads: CASSLDRGGVSGYTF. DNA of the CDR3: TGTGCCAGCAGCTTAGATCGGGGGGGTGTAAGCGGCTACACCTTC.

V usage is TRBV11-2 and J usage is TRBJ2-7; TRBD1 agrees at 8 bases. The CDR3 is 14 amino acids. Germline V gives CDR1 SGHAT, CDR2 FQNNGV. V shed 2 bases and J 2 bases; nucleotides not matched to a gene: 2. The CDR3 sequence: CASSLLDRAYEQYF. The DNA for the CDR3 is TGTGCCAGCAGCTTATTGGACAGGGCCTACGAGCAGTACTTC.

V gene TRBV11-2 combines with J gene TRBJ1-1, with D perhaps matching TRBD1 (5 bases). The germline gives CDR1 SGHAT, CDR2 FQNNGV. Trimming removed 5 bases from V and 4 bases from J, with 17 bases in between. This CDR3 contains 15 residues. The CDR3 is CASSPLGAGRTEAFF. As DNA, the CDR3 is TGTGCCAGCAGCCCTCTTGGGGCAGGGCGCACTGAAGCTTTCTTT.

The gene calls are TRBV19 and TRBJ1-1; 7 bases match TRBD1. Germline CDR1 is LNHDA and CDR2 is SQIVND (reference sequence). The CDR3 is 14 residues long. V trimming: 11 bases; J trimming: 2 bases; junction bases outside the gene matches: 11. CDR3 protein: CASQTTGPNTEAFF. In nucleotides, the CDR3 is TGTGCCTCCCAAACGACAGGGCCTAACACTGAAGCTTTCTTT. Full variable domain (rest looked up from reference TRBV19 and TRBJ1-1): DGGITQSPKYLFRKEGQNVTLSCEQNLNHDAMYWYRQDPGQGLRLIYYSQIVNDFQKGDIAEGYSVSREKKESFPLTVTSAQKNPTAFYLCASQTTGPNTEAFFGQGTRLTVV.

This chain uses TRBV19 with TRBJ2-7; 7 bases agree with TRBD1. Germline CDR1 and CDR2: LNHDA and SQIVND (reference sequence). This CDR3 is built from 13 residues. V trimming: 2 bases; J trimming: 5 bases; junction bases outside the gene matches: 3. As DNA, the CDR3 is TGTGCCAGTAGTATAAACAGGGGCAACGAGCAGTACTTC. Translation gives CASSINRGNEQYF.

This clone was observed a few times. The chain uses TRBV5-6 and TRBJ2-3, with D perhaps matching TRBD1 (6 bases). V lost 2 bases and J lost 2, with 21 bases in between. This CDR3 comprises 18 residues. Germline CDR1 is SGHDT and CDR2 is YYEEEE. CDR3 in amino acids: CASSFLGSQGPTTDTQYF. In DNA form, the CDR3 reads TGTGCCAGCAGCTTTCTTGGTTCGCAGGGGCCCACCACAGATACGCAGTATTTT.

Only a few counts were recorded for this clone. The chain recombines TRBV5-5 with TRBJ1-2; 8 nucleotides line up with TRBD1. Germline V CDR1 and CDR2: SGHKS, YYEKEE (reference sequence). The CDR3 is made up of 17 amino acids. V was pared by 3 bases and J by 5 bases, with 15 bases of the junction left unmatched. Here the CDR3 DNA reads TGTGCCAGCAGCTCACCCCTACGACAGGGGTGGTGGTATGGCTACACCTTC. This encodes CASSSPLRQGWWYGYTF. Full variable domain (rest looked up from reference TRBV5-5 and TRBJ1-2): DAGVTQSPTHLIKTRGQQVTLRCSPISGHKSVSWYQQVLGQGPQFIFQYYEKEERGRGNFPDRFSARQFPNYSSELNVNALLLGDSALYLCASSSPLRQGWWYGYTFGSGTRLTVV.

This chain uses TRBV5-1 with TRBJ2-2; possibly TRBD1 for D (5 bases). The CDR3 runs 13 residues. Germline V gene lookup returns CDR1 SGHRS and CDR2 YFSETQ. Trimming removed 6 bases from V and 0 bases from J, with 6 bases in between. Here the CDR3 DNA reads TGCGCCAGCACGGACACGAACACCGGGGAGCTGTTTTTT. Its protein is CASTDTNTGELFF.

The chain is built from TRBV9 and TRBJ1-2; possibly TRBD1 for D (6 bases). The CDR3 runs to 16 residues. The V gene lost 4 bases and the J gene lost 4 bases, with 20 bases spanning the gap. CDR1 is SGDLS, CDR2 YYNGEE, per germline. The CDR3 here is CASSPVGDRRAYGYTF. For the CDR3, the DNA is TGTGCCAGCAGCCCTGTTGGAGACAGGCGAGCCTATGGCTACACCTTC.

The CDR3 coding sequence is TGTGCCTGGAGGGGGGGACTGCTAGGTTTGAACACTGAAGCTTTCTTT. Translating it yields CAWRGGLLGLNTEAFF. V usage is TRBV30 and J usage is TRBJ1-1; a weak D match, TRBD1 (5 bases). The CDR3 is made up of 16 amino acids. Trimming shortened V by 3 bases and J by 0 bases, and 17 bases separated the two germline ends. Germline CDR1 and CDR2: GTSNPN and SVGIG (reference sequence).

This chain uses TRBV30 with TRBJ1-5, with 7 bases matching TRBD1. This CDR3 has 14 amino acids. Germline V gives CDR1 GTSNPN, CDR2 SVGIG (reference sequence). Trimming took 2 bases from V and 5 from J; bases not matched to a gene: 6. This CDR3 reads CAWSFGRGDQPQHF. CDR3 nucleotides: TGTGCCTGGAGTTTCGGCAGGGGGGATCAGCCCCAGCATTTT.

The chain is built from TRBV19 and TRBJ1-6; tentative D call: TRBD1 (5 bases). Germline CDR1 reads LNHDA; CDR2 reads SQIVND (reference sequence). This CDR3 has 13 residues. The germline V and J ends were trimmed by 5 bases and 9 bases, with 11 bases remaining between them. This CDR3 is CASSWRGGSPLHF. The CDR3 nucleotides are TGTGCCAGTAGTTGGCGGGGCGGTTCACCCCTCCACTTT.

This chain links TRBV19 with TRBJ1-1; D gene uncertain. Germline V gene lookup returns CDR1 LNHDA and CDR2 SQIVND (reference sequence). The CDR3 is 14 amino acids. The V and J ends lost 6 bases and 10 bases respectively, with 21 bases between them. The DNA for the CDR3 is TGTGCCAGTAGCCCCGAGCAGCTCGGGTCGAGAGCTTTCTTT. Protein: CASSPEQLGSRAFF.